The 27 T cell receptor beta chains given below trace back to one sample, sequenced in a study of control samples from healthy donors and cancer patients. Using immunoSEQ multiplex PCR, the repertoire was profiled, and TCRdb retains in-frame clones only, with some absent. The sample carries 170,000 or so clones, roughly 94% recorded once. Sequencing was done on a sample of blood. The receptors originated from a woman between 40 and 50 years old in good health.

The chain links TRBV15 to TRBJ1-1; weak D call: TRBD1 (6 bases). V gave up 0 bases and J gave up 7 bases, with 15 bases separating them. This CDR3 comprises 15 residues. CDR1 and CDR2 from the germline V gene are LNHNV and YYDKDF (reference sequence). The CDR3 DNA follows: TGTGCCACCAGCAGAGATCCTGACAGGAGGATTGAAGCTTTCTTT. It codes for CATSRDPDRRIEAFF.

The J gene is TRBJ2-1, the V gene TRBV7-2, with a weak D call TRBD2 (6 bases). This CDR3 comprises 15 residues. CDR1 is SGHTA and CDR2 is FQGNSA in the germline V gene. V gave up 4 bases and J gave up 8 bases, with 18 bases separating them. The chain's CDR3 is CASSSQTSHSDEQFF. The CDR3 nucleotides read TGTGCCAGCAGCTCACAGACTAGTCATTCCGATGAGCAGTTCTTC.

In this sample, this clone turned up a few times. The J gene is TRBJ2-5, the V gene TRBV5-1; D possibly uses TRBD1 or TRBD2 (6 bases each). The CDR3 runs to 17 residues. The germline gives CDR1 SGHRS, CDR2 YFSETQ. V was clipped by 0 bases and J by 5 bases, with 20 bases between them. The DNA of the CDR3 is TGCGCCAGCAGCTTGGCGTTGGTGTCGGGGGCAGGGGAGACCCAGTACTTC. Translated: CASSLALVSGAGETQYF.

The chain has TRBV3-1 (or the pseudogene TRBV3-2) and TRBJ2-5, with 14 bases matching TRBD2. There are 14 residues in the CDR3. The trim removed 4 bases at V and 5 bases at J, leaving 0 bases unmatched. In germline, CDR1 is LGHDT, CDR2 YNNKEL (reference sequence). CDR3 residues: CASSRLAGGETQYF. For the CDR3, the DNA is TGTGCCAGCAGCCGACTAGCGGGGGGGGAGACCCAGTACTTC.

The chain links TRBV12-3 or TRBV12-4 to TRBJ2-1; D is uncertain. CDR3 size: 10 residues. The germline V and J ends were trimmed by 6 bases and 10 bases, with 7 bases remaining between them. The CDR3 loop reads CASSNIEQFF. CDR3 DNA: TGTGCCAGCAGCAATATCGAGCAGTTCTTC.

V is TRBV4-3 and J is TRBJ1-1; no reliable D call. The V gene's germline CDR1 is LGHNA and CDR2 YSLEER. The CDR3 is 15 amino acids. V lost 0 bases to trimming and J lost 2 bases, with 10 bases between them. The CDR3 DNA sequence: TGCGCCAGCAGCCAAGACTTAAACAGAAACACTGAAGCTTTCTTT. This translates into CASSQDLNRNTEAFF.

The chain's CDR3 is CASSPDGTESTEAFF. As DNA, the CDR3 is TGTGCCAGCAGCCCTGATGGGACAGAGAGCACTGAAGCTTTCTTT. The gene calls are TRBV7-9 and TRBJ1-1; TRBD1 aligns across 7 bases. There are 15 residues in the CDR3. After removal of 5 bases from V and 4 bases from J, the junction contained 10 bases not matched to a gene. Germline assignment: CDR1 SEHNR and CDR2 FQNEAQ (reference sequence).

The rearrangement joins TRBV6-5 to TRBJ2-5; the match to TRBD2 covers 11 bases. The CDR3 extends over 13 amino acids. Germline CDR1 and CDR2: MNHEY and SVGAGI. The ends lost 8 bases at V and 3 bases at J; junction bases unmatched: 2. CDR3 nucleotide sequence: TGTGCCAGCCTACTAGCGGGAGAAGAGACCCAGTACTTC. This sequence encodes CASLLAGEETQYF.

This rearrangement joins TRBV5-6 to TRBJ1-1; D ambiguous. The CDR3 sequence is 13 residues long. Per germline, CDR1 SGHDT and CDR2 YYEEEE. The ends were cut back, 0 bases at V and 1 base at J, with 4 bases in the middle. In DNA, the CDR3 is TGTGCCAGCAGCTTGGTATCGAACACTGAAGCTTTCTTT. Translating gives CASSLVSNTEAFF.

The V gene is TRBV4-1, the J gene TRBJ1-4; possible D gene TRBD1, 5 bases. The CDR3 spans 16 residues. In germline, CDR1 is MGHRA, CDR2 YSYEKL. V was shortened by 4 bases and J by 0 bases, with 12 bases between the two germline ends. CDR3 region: CASSRQQAATNEKLFF. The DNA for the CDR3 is TGCGCCAGCAGCCGGCAACAGGCTGCAACTAATGAAAAACTGTTTTTT.

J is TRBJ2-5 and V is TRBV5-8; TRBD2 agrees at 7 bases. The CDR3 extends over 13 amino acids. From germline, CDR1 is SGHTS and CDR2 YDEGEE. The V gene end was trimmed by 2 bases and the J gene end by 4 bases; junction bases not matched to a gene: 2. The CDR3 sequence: CASSFPGGETQYF. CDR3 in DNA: TGTGCCAGCAGCTTTCCGGGAGGAGAGACCCAGTACTTC.

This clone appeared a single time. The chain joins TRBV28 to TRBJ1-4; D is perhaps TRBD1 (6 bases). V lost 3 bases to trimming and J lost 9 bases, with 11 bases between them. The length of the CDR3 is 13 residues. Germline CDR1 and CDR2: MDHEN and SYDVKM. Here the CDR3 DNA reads TGTGCCAGCAGTTTGAAGGGGGAGAAAAAACTGTTTTTT. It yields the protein CASSLKGEKKLFF.

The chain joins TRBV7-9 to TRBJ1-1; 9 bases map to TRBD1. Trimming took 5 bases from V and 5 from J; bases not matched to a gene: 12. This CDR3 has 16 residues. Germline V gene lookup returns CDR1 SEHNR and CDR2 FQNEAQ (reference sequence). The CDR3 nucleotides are TGTGCCAGCAGCACGGACCCGGGACAGGGTGGTACTGAAGCTTTCTTT. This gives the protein CASSTDPGQGGTEAFF.

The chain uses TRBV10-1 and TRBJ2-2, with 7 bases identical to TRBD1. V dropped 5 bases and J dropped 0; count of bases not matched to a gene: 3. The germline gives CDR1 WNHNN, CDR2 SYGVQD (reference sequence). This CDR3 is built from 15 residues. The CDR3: CASSSGTANTGELFF. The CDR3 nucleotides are TGCGCCAGCAGTTCCGGGACAGCGAACACCGGGGAGCTGTTTTTT.

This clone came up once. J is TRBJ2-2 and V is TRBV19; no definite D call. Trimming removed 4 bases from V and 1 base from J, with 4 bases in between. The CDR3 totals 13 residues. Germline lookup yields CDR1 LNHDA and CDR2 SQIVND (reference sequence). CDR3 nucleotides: TGTGCCAGTAGTAAGGGGAACACCGGGGAGCTGTTTTTT. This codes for CASSKGNTGELFF.

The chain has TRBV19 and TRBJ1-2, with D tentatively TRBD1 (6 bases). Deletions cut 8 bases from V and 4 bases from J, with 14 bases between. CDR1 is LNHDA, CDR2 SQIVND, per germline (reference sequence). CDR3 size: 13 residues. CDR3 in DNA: TGTGCCAGTGGGACACCGCGGGGCTATGGCTACACCTTC. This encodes CASGTPRGYGYTF.

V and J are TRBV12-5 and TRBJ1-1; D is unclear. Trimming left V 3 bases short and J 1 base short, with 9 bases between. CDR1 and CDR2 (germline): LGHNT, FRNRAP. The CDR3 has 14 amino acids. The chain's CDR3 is CASGFLRRNTEAFF. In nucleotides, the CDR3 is TGTGCTAGTGGTTTTTTGAGGAGGAACACTGAAGCTTTCTTT.

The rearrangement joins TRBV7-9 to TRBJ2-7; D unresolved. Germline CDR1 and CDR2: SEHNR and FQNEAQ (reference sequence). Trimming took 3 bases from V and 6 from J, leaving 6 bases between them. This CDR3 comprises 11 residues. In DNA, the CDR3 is TGTGCCAGCAGCTTTGGTCTCGAGCAGTACTTC. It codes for CASSFGLEQYF.

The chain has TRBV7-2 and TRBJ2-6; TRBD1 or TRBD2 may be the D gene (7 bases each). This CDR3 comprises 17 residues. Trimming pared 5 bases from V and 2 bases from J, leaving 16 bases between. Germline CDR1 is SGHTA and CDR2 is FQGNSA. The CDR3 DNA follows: TGTGCCAGCAGCCTCCAGGCAGGGGGGGCTGGGGCCAACGTCCTGACTTTC. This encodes CASSLQAGGAGANVLTF.

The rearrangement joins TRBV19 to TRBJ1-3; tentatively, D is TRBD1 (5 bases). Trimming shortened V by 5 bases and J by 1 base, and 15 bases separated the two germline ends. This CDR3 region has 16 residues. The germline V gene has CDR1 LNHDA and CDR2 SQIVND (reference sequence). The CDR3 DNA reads TGTGCCAGTAGTTCCCCGGGACTCACATCTGGAAACACCATATATTTT. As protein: CASSSPGLTSGNTIYF.

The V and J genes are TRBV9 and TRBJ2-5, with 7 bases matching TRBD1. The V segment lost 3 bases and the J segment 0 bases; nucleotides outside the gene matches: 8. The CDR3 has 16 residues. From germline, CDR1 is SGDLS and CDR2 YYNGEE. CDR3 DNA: TGTGCCAGCAGCGCAAGGACAGGTTCGTACCAAGAGACCCAGTACTTC. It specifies CASSARTGSYQETQYF. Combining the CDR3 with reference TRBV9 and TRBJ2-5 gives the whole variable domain DSGVTQTPKHLITATGQRVTLRCSPRSGDLSVYWYQQSLDQGLQFLIQYYNGEERAKGNILERFSAQQFPDLHSELNLSSLELGDSALYFCASSARTGSYQETQYFGPGTRLLVL.

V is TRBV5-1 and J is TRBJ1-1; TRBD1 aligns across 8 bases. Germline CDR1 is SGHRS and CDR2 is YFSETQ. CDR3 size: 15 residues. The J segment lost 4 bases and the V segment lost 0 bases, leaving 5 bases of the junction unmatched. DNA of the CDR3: TGCGCCAGCAGCTTGGACTTGGACAGGGCCACTGAAGCTTTCTTT. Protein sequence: CASSLDLDRATEAFF.

CDR3 nucleotide sequence: TGTGCCAGCAGCCGGGTAGGACAGGGGACCGGGGAGCTGTTTTTT. It yields the protein CASSRVGQGTGELFF. The genes are TRBV14 and TRBJ2-2; 9 bases agree with TRBD1. The V gene's germline CDR1 is SGHDN and CDR2 FVKESK. With 4 bases clipped from V and 5 bases from J, the junction kept 5 bases outside the gene matches. CDR3 length: 15 residues. The full variable domain, with the rest looked up from reference TRBV14 and TRBJ2-2, is EAGVTQFPSHSVIEKGQTVTLRCDPISGHDNLYWYRRVMGKEIKFLLHFVKESKQDESGMPNNRFLAERTGGTYSTLKVQPAELEDSGVYFCASSRVGQGTGELFFGEGSRLTVL.

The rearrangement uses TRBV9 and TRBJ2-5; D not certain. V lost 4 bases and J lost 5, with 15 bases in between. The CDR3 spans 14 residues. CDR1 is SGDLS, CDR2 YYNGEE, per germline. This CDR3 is CASSISWPQETQYF. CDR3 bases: TGTGCCAGCAGCATCTCGTGGCCTCAGGAGACCCAGTACTTC.

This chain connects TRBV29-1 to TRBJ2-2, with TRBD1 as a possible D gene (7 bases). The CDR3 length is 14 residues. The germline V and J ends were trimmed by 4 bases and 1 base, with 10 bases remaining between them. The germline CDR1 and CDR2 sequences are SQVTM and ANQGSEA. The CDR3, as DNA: TGCAGCGTTGGCCAGGGGGGGAACACCGGGGAGCTGTTTTTT. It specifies CSVGQGGNTGELFF.

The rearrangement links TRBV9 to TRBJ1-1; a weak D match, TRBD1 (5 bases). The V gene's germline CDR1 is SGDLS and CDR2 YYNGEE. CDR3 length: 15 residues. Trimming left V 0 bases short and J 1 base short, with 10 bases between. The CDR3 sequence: CASSVASGGNTEAFF. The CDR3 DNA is TGTGCCAGCAGCGTAGCCTCGGGGGGGAACACTGAAGCTTTCTTT.

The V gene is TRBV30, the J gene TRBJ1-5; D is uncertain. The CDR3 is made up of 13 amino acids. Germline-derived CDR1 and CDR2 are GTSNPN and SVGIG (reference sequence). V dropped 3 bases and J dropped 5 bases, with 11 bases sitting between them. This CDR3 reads CAWSETRDQPQHF. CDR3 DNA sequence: TGTGCCTGGAGCGAAACCAGAGATCAGCCCCAGCATTTT. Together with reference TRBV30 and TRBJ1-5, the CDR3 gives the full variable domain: SQTIHQWPATLVQPVGSPLSLECTVEGTSNPNLYWYRQAAGRGLQLLFYSVGIGQISSEVPQNLSASRPQDRQFILSSKKLLLSDSGFYLCAWSETRDQPQHFGDGTRLSIL.